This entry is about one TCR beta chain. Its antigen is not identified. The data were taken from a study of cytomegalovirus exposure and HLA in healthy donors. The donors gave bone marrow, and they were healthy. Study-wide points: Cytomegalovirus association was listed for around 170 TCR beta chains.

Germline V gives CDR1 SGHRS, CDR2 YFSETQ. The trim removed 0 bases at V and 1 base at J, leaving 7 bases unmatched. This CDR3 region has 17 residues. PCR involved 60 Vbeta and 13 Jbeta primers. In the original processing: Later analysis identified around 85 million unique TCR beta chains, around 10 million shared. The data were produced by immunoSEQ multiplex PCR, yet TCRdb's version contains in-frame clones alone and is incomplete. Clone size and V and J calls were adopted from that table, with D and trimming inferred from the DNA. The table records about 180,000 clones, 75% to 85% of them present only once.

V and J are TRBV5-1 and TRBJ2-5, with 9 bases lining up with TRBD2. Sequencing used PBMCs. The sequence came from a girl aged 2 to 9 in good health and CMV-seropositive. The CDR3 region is CASSLGVDSGSQETQYF. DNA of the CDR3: TGCGCCAGCAGCTTGGGGGTAGATAGCGGGAGCCAAGAGACCCAGTACTTC.